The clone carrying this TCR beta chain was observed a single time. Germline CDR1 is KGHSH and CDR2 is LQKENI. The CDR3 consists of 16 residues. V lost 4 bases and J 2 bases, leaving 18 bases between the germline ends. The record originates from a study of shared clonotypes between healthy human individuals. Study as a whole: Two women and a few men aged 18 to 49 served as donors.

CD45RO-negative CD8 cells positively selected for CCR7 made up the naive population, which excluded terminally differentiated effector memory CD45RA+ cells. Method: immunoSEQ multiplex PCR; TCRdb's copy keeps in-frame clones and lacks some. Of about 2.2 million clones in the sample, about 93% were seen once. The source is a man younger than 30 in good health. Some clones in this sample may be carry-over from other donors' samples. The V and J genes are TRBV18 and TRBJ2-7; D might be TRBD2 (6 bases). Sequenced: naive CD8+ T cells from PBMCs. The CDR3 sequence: CASSQATGTEPYEQYF. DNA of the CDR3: TGTGCCAGCTCACAGGCAACCGGGACTGAACCCTACGAGCAGTACTTC.